This TCR beta chain was recovered during a study of blood T cell repertoires in COVID-19. Whole-study context: Acute and convalescent COVID-19 specimens originated in the United States, Italy and Spain.

The CDR3 totals 21 residues. V lost 3 bases, J lost 0 bases, and 15 bases stayed unmatched. The V gene's germline CDR1 is SNHLY and CDR2 FYNNEI. In the source study's methods: Reference gene primers were amplified, and this amplification served to estimate nucleated cell counts. TCRdb's copy holds only in-frame clones and misses some; the assay was immunoSEQ multiplex PCR. D and trimming come from the DNA, and the V and J calls and clone size come from that table. This table has tens of thousands of clones, 85% to 90% appearing once. This receptor was taken from a human donor in a cohort sampled during active COVID-19. The sequencing input was peripheral blood. This chain connects TRBV2 to TRBJ2-5; the match to TRBD2 covers 14 bases. The CDR3 reads CASSDPRAGLAGAQYQETQYF. The CDR3 DNA is TGTGCCAGCAGTGACCCCCGGGCGGGACTAGCGGGGGCTCAGTACCAAGAGACCCAGTACTTC.